The 25 T cell receptor beta chains listed next were all sequenced from one sample in a study of PD-1 blockade in classical Hodgkin lymphoma (dated by TCRdb to about 2020). Read against the paper, the sample's time point label means: cycle 2 day 1 (C2D1) of nivolumab. Every trial patient had relapsed following autologous stem cell transplantation, and prior brentuximab vedotin exposure was what differed among cohorts A, B and C. Library method: the immunoSEQ multiplex PCR assay. The table was pulled from immuneACCESS by TCRdb, which kept in-frame rearrangements only. Such tables lose some clones; where checked, under half of the loss comes from unresolved V genes, and the rest has no known cause. The sample data list about 36,000 clones, and about 70% of these were observed just once. 11% to 15% of the sample lies in the top ten. This material consisted of peripheral blood mononuclear cells (PBMCs), taken before the second cycle of nivolumab. Every receptor here comes from a human donor with classical Hodgkin lymphoma.

The chain links TRBV7-9 to TRBJ2-3, with D perhaps being TRBD1 or TRBD2 (5 bases each). The V gene lost 3 bases and the J gene lost 5 bases, with 9 bases spanning the gap. The germline gives CDR1 SEHNR, CDR2 FQNEAQ (reference sequence). The CDR3 consists of 13 residues. The CDR3 reads CASSFPGQDTQYF. CDR3 DNA: TGTGCCAGCAGCTTCCCGGGGCAAGATACGCAGTATTTT. The full variable domain, rest sourced from reference TRBV7-9 and TRBJ2-3, is DTGVSQNPRHKITKRGQNVTFRCDPISEHNRLYWYRQTLGQGPEFLTYFQNEAQLEKSRLLSDRFSAERPKGSFSTLEIQRTEQGDSAMYLCASSFPGQDTQYFGPGTRLTVL.

This clone appeared a few times. The chain is built from TRBV18 and TRBJ1-2; D call uncertain. Germline lookup yields CDR1 KGHSH and CDR2 LQKENI. The CDR3 is 12 amino acids. V was pared by 2 bases and J by 7 bases, with 8 bases between. The CDR3, as DNA: TGTGCCAGCTCACCAGTGGGAATTGGCTACACCTTC. Translation gives CASSPVGIGYTF.

This clone was recorded once. V and J are TRBV7-2 and TRBJ1-2; perhaps TRBD1 as D (6 bases). The germline V gene encodes CDR1 SGHTA and CDR2 FQGNSA. Trimming cost V 2 bases and J 6 bases, with 22 bases left between them. The length of the CDR3 is 17 residues. CDR3 DNA sequence: TGTGCCAGCAGCTTAACCAAGGGGAGGGGGATCACCCATGGCTACACCTTC. Its translation is CASSLTKGRGITHGYTF.

This clone was seen a few times. Other DNA sequences in the same sample also yield this CDR3. This chain uses TRBV5-1 with TRBJ1-4; D possibly corresponds to TRBD1 (6 bases). Germline CDR1 is SGHRS and CDR2 is YFSETQ. The V end was cut by 4 bases, the J end by 3 bases, with 10 bases between. This CDR3 comprises 14 residues. The CDR3, as DNA: TGCGCCAGCAGCAAGGGACAAGCTAATGAAAAACTGTTTTTT. Translation gives CASSKGQANEKLFF.

This clone was found a few times. The gene calls are TRBV28 and TRBJ1-2; 7 bases are shared with TRBD1. Germline lookup yields CDR1 MDHEN and CDR2 SYDVKM. V lost 9 bases to trimming and J lost 3 bases; unmatched junction nucleotides: 13. The CDR3 consists of 15 residues. Written as DNA, the CDR3 is TGTGCCAGTATGGGGACAGCACCTTTCGACTATGGCTACACCTTC. Its protein is CASMGTAPFDYGYTF.

The chain employs TRBV19 and TRBJ2-7; D not certain. Germline assignment: CDR1 LNHDA and CDR2 SQIVND (reference sequence). V lost 5 bases and J 2 bases, leaving 10 bases between the germline ends. This CDR3 comprises 13 residues. CDR3 nucleotides: TGTGCCAGTAGTCTCGGGCAGCCCTACGAGCAGTACTTC. Translating it yields CASSLGQPYEQYF.

The J gene is TRBJ2-2, the V gene TRBV9; 8 positions match TRBD1. This CDR3 region has 14 residues. The V gene's germline CDR1 is SGDLS and CDR2 YYNGEE. V dropped 7 bases and J dropped 4; count of bases not matched to a gene: 6. CDR3 nucleotide sequence: TGTGCCAGCGCCAGGGGGCGGGTCACCGGGGAGCTGTTTTTT. This sequence encodes CASARGRVTGELFF.

The chain is built from TRBV19 and TRBJ1-5, with 8 bases matching TRBD1. V shed 4 bases and J 1 base; nucleotides not matched to a gene: 6. Germline CDR1 and CDR2: LNHDA and SQIVND (reference sequence). The CDR3 is made up of 16 amino acids. CDR3 coding DNA: TGTGCCAGTAGTACGGACAGGGCGTCAAGCAATCAGCCCCAGCATTTT. Amino acid sequence: CASSTDRASSNQPQHF.

The chain recombines TRBV30 with TRBJ2-7; TRBD2 aligns across 7 bases. V lost 1 base and J lost 3; bases outside the gene matches: 21. This CDR3 is built from 19 residues. The germline V gene has CDR1 GTSNPN and CDR2 SVGIG (reference sequence). CDR3 sequence reads: CAWSGTGLIGFSIGYEQYF. CDR3 nucleotide sequence: TGTGCCTGGAGTGGAACGGGACTAATCGGGTTCTCTATAGGCTACGAGCAGTACTTC.

This chain's CDR3 is CASSHLPGGRGGEQFF. CDR3 nucleotides: TGTGCCAGCAGCCACCTCCCGGGCGGGAGGGGGGGTGAGCAGTTCTTC. This rearrangement joins TRBV14 to TRBJ2-1; 9 bases are a match to TRBD2. Unmatched junction bases numbered 12, after V lost 3 bases and J lost 9 bases. The CDR3 is 16 residues long. Germline lookup yields CDR1 SGHDN and CDR2 FVKESK.

The V gene is TRBV5-1, the J gene TRBJ2-1, with 12 bases fitting TRBD1. Looked up from germline, CDR1 is SGHRS and CDR2 is YFSETQ. This CDR3 comprises 15 residues. The V gene end was trimmed by 4 bases and the J gene end by 10 bases; junction bases not matched to a gene: 9. Here the CDR3 DNA reads TGCGCCAGCAGCCATGCCGGGACAGGGGGCGAGGAGCAGTTCTTC. Translated: CASSHAGTGGEEQFF.

The gene calls are TRBV27 and TRBJ2-5; 9 nucleotides line up with TRBD2. Germline values: CDR1 MNHEY, CDR2 SMNVEV (reference sequence). The length of the CDR3 is 17 residues. J was trimmed by 2 bases and V by 5 bases; bases with no gene match: 12. The CDR3 is CASSPPGAAGGQETQYF. The CDR3 DNA is TGTGCCAGCAGTCCCCCGGGGGCGGCGGGAGGGCAAGAGACCCAGTACTTC.

The chain carries TRBV7-2 and TRBJ1-1; D is ambiguous. The CDR3 contains 15 residues. Per the germline V gene, CDR1 is SGHTA and CDR2 is FQGNSA. V was clipped by 0 bases and J by 5 bases, with 13 bases between them. CDR3 in amino acids: CASSLAVILKTEAFF. The CDR3 DNA sequence: TGTGCCAGCAGCTTAGCGGTCATTCTAAAGACTGAAGCTTTCTTT.

The V call is TRBV6-5, the J call TRBJ2-7; 12 bases fit TRBD2. J gave up 4 bases and V 6 bases, and 7 bases lay outside the gene matches. The germline V gene encodes CDR1 MNHEY and CDR2 SVGAGI. The CDR3 runs to 15 residues. The CDR3 sequence is CASSWTSGAVYEQYF. The CDR3 coding sequence is TGTGCCAGCAGCTGGACTAGCGGGGCCGTATACGAGCAGTACTTC.

V gene TRBV7-8 combines with J gene TRBJ2-4; a possible D gene is TRBD2 (6 bases). Germline V lookup: CDR1 SGHVS, CDR2 FQNEAQ. The germline V and J ends were trimmed by 1 base and 3 bases, with 19 bases remaining between them. The CDR3 loop spans 18 amino acids. The DNA for the CDR3 is TGTGCCAGCAGCTTAGAGGGAGGTAGGGGTCGAAGCAAAAACATTCAGTACTTC. This codes for CASSLEGGRGRSKNIQYF.

This clone was found once. The chain recombines TRBV5-1 with TRBJ1-4; the D gene is possibly TRBD1 (6 bases). The CDR3 length is 14 residues. Germline V lookup: CDR1 SGHRS, CDR2 YFSETQ. Trimming removed 5 bases at V and 4 bases at J, with 12 bases between. The CDR3 bases are TGCGCCAGCAGTCCGGACAGAAGTAATGAAAAACTGTTTTTT. This encodes CASSPDRSNEKLFF.

The rearrangement uses TRBV19 and TRBJ1-2; 7 bases map to TRBD1. V lost 4 bases, J lost 5 bases, and 7 bases stayed unmatched. CDR3 length equals 14 residues. CDR1 and CDR2 from the germline V gene are LNHDA and SQIVND (reference sequence). Here the CDR3 DNA reads TGTGCCAGTAGTACCGGGACAGAATCATATGGCTACACCTTC. Translated: CASSTGTESYGYTF.

J is TRBJ2-5 and V is TRBV5-6, with TRBD2 as a possible D gene (6 bases). The CDR3 consists of 15 residues. Germline assignment: CDR1 SGHDT and CDR2 YYEEEE. V lost 1 base and J lost 5, with 15 bases in between. The DNA for the CDR3 is TGTGCCAGCAGCTTGAGAGAGCTTGGGGGGGAGACCCAGTACTTC. Protein: CASSLRELGGETQYF.

V and J are TRBV6-5 and TRBJ1-3, with TRBD1 identical over 7 bases. This CDR3 has 14 residues. Trimming at V came to 6 bases and at J to 2 bases, leaving 4 bases not matched to a gene. Germline-derived CDR1 and CDR2 are MNHEY and SVGAGI. In nucleotides, the CDR3 is TGTGCCAGCAGGCGAGACAGGGCTGGAAACACCATATATTTT. Amino acid sequence: CASRRDRAGNTIYF.

The sample holds a few counts of this clone. The DNA for the CDR3 is TGTGCCAGCAGCTCGGGCCTCGGATCCTACGAGCAGTACTTC. It is translated as CASSSGLGSYEQYF. The rearrangement joins TRBV7-9 to TRBJ2-7, with D hard to call. Germline V gives CDR1 SEHNR, CDR2 FQNEAQ (reference sequence). The CDR3 is made up of 14 amino acids. Trimming took off 4 bases at V and 1 base at J, with 11 bases between the two ends.

This clone was counted once. The chain carries TRBV6-5 and TRBJ1-6; D is possibly TRBD1 (6 bases). V was cut by 8 bases and J by 6 bases, with 17 bases left in between. Germline CDR1 MNHEY, CDR2 SVGAGI. The CDR3 is 15 amino acids. Here the CDR3 reads CASRTGSAGNSPLHF. DNA of the CDR3: TGTGCCAGCCGAACAGGGTCCGCGGGTAATTCACCCCTCCACTTT.

V gene TRBV9 combines with J gene TRBJ1-3; D is perhaps TRBD1 (5 bases). V was pared by 4 bases and J by 4 bases, with 18 bases between. The CDR3 contains 16 residues. From germline, CDR1 is SGDLS and CDR2 YYNGEE. CDR3: CASSKRGDGAGNTIYF. The CDR3 bases are TGTGCCAGCAGCAAAAGAGGGGACGGCGCGGGAAACACCATATATTTT.

This rearrangement joins TRBV7-9 to TRBJ2-1; 14 bases line up with TRBD2. This CDR3 spans 19 amino acids. Looked up from germline, CDR1 is SEHNR and CDR2 is FQNEAQ (reference sequence). V lost 5 bases, J lost 9 bases, and 18 bases stayed unmatched. The CDR3 sequence is CASSQNSLGLAGGLGEQFF. In DNA, the CDR3 is TGTGCCAGCAGCCAGAACTCATTAGGACTAGCGGGGGGCCTCGGTGAGCAGTTCTTC. Based on the CDR3 plus reference TRBV7-9 and TRBJ2-1, the full variable domain is DTGVSQNPRHKITKRGQNVTFRCDPISEHNRLYWYRQTLGQGPEFLTYFQNEAQLEKSRLLSDRFSAERPKGSFSTLEIQRTEQGDSAMYLCASSQNSLGLAGGLGEQFFGPGTRLTVL.

CDR3 in DNA: TGCGCCAGCAGATCTAGGACAGGGGTTAATGAAAAACTGTTTTTT. It yields the protein CASRSRTGVNEKLFF. The chain has TRBV5-1 and TRBJ1-4; 9 bases map to TRBD1. The V gene's germline CDR1 is SGHRS and CDR2 YFSETQ. The CDR3 consists of 15 residues. The V and J ends lost 5 bases and 4 bases, in that order; junction bases with no gene match: 6.

The V gene is TRBV29-1, the J gene TRBJ2-5, with D possibly matching TRBD2 (6 bases). The CDR3 runs to 14 residues. Trimming took off 3 bases at V and 0 bases at J, with 11 bases between the two ends. Germline CDR1 SQVTM, CDR2 ANQGSEA. The CDR3 nucleotides read TGCAGCGTTGAGGTTTGGACTAACCAAGAGACCCAGTACTTC. It codes for CSVEVWTNQETQYF.